The 20 T cell receptor beta chains listed next were all sequenced from one sample in a study of blood T cell repertoires in COVID-19. The assay was immunoSEQ multiplex PCR, and TCRdb's table has in-frame clones only and misses some. Among 70,000 to 95,000 clones, just under 80% were seen once, and the ten largest hold roughly 36%. Sequencing was done on a sample of peripheral blood. The receptors originated from a man between 60 and 75 years old with COVID-19, enrolled during active disease.

The rearrangement uses TRBV5-6 and TRBJ1-1; possibly TRBD1 for D (5 bases). The V and J ends lost 4 bases and 1 base respectively, with 17 bases between them. Germline V lookup: CDR1 SGHDT, CDR2 YYEEEE. The CDR3 spans 16 residues. The CDR3 reads CASSLYSGTRNTEAFF. CDR3 nucleotides: TGTGCCAGCAGCCTCTACTCCGGGACTCGGAACACTGAAGCTTTCTTT.

The chain employs TRBV6-1 and TRBJ2-5; no clear D. Germline V CDR1 and CDR2: MNHNS, SASEGT. This CDR3 has 14 amino acids. V gave up 1 base and J gave up 5 bases, with 11 bases separating them. The CDR3 loop reads CASSEGFGRETQYF. CDR3 sequence (DNA): TGTGCCAGCAGTGAAGGTTTTGGGCGTGAGACCCAGTACTTC.

This clone was counted only a few times. At one end, the junction sequence differs from germline, possibly due to a read error. J is TRBJ2-7 and V is TRBV7-7, with D maybe TRBD1 (6 bases). The CDR3 sequence is 13 residues long. Germline CDR1 SSHAT, CDR2 FNYEAQ (reference sequence). This CDR3 reads CASTPQGSYEQYF. Written as DNA, the CDR3 is TGTGCTAGCACCCCACAGGGTTCCTACGAGCAGTACTTC.

The chain has TRBV9 and TRBJ2-3; D may be TRBD2 (6 bases). Germline V CDR1 and CDR2: SGDLS, YYNGEE. Trimming shortened V by 6 bases and J by 4 bases, and 18 bases separated the two germline ends. The CDR3 is 15 residues long. Written as DNA, the CDR3 is TGTGCCAGCACCCGTAATGGGGACTGGGCAGATACGCAGTATTTT. Its translation: CASTRNGDWADTQYF.

The genes are TRBV11-3 and TRBJ2-2; 13 nucleotides align to TRBD2. Germline V gene data show CDR1 as SGHNT and CDR2 as YENEEA. Trimming cost V 5 bases and J 6 bases; bases outside gene matches: 6. The CDR3 is 16 residues long. The CDR3 coding sequence is TGTGCCAGCAGCACCGGACTAGCGGGAGTTGCCGGGGAGCTGTTTTTT. Translation gives CASSTGLAGVAGELFF.

The chain carries TRBV19 and TRBJ2-1; D is perhaps TRBD2 (6 bases). V lost 0 bases, J lost 9 bases, and 18 bases lay in between. Germline V gene lookup returns CDR1 LNHDA and CDR2 SQIVND (reference sequence). The CDR3 runs to 16 residues. This CDR3 reads CASSIDRGGTPVEQFF. CDR3 bases: TGTGCCAGTAGTATAGATAGGGGCGGGACCCCCGTTGAGCAGTTCTTC.

The V call is TRBV27, the J call TRBJ2-2, with 8 bases lining up with TRBD2. CDR1 and CDR2 from the germline V gene are MNHEY and SMNVEV (reference sequence). Trimming at V came to 6 bases and at J to 5 bases, leaving 8 bases not matched to a gene. The CDR3 runs to 15 residues. The CDR3 DNA follows: TGTGCCAGCAGCTGGAGCGGGGGCGGAACCGGGGAGCTGTTTTTT. Protein sequence: CASSWSGGGTGELFF.

This chain links TRBV6-6 with TRBJ1-1, with a tentative D call TRBD1 (5 bases). The V gene lost 2 bases and the J gene lost 6 bases, with 10 bases spanning the gap. The germline gives CDR1 MNHNY, CDR2 SVGAGI (reference sequence). The CDR3 length is 13 residues. The CDR3 is CASSYEGGAEAFF. CDR3 bases: TGTGCCAGCAGTTACGAGGGAGGGGCTGAAGCTTTCTTT.

The chain recombines TRBV14 with TRBJ1-2; TRBD1 matches at 7 bases. CDR1 and CDR2 from the germline V gene are SGHDN and FVKESK. V lost 3 bases to trimming and J lost 2 bases; unmatched junction nucleotides: 6. The CDR3 spans 15 residues. CDR3 amino acids: CASSQTRQGNYGYTF. The DNA for the CDR3 is TGTGCCAGCAGCCAGACGAGACAGGGCAACTATGGCTACACCTTC.

The rearrangement joins TRBV7-9 to TRBJ2-1; D call uncertain. Germline V gene lookup returns CDR1 SEHNR and CDR2 FQNEAQ (reference sequence). Trimming pared 1 base from V and 10 bases from J, leaving 5 bases between. This CDR3 comprises 11 residues. CDR3 nucleotide sequence: TGTGCCAGCAGCTTAGTCGGGGAGCAGTTCTTC. It specifies CASSLVGEQFF. Full variable domain (rest looked up from reference TRBV7-9 and TRBJ2-1): DTGVSQNPRHKITKRGQNVTFRCDPISEHNRLYWYRQTLGQGPEFLTYFQNEAQLEKSRLLSDRFSAERPKGSFSTLEIQRTEQGDSAMYLCASSLVGEQFFGPGTRLTVL.

This chain uses TRBV11-2 with TRBJ1-1; a weak D match, TRBD1 (5 bases). Germline assignment: CDR1 SGHAT and CDR2 FQNNGV. Trimming pared 0 bases from V and 1 base from J, leaving 9 bases between. The CDR3 runs 15 residues. The CDR3: CASSLERGGNTEAFF. The CDR3 bases are TGTGCCAGCAGCTTAGAAAGGGGAGGGAACACTGAAGCTTTCTTT.

The chain carries TRBV7-2 and TRBJ1-2, with 11 bases fitting TRBD1. Germline V gene sequence: CDR1 SGHTA, CDR2 FQGNSA. The CDR3 consists of 15 residues. V lost 3 bases and J lost 7; bases outside the gene matches: 7. DNA of the CDR3: TGTGCCAGCAGCTTCCCGGACAGGGGGCGCGGTGGCTACACCTTC. Translating it yields CASSFPDRGRGGYTF.

This chain connects TRBV2 to TRBJ2-2; no clear D gene. Germline values: CDR1 SNHLY, CDR2 FYNNEI. The CDR3 loop spans 15 amino acids. V lost 1 base and J 3 bases, leaving 9 bases between the germline ends. The CDR3, as DNA: TGTGCCAGCAGTGAAGTAAAACTTCACACCGGGGAGCTGTTTTTT. It encodes CASSEVKLHTGELFF.

The chain is built from TRBV6-2 or TRBV6-3 and TRBJ1-1; D is undetermined. Germline values: CDR1 MNHEY, CDR2 SVGEGT. V lost 6 bases to trimming and J lost 10 bases, with 21 bases between them. This CDR3 spans 14 amino acids. CDR3 region: CASSPTRASEGAFF. The CDR3 region has the DNA TGTGCCAGCAGCCCCACGAGGGCCTCTGAAGGAGCTTTCTTT.

The genes are TRBV19 and TRBJ2-7; 11 bases line up with TRBD1. The junction had 8 bases not matched to a gene; V was cut back by 4 bases and J by 6 bases. This CDR3 is 15 amino acids long. CDR1 is LNHDA and CDR2 is SQIVND in the germline V gene (reference sequence). The CDR3 spells CASSTSGTGGFEQYF. CDR3 sequence (DNA): TGTGCCAGTAGTACATCCGGGACAGGGGGATTCGAGCAGTACTTC.

The J gene is TRBJ1-5, the V gene TRBV21-1; the listed D gene, TRBD1, was not tested against the DNA. TRBV21-1 is classified as a pseudogene. The CDR3 consists of 14 residues. CDR3 coding DNA: TGTGCCAGCAGCAAAGGGACAGGGGATCAGCCCCAGCATTTT. This gives the protein CASSKGTGDQPQHF.

CDR3 protein: CASSSGTSGGARETQYF. CDR3 coding DNA: TGCGCCAGCAGCAGCGGGACTAGCGGGGGGGCCCGAGAGACCCAGTACTTC. The rearrangement uses TRBV5-1 and TRBJ2-5; the match to TRBD2 covers 16 bases. The V gene's germline CDR1 is SGHRS and CDR2 YFSETQ. The CDR3 extends over 17 amino acids. J lost 4 bases, V lost 4 bases, and 7 bases had no gene match.

The rearrangement joins TRBV5-1 to TRBJ2-2; D unresolved. Germline CDR1 and CDR2: SGHRS and YFSETQ. This CDR3 has 14 amino acids. The germline V and J ends were trimmed by 0 bases and 2 bases, with 5 bases remaining between them. The CDR3 bases are TGCGCCAGCAGCTTGGGTGGCAACACCGGGGAGCTGTTTTTT. It specifies CASSLGGNTGELFF.

This chain uses TRBV3-1 (or the pseudogene TRBV3-2) with TRBJ1-2; TRBD1 matches at 7 bases. Trimming took 1 base from V and 8 from J; bases not matched to a gene: 10. The CDR3 sequence is 15 residues long. The germline gives CDR1 LGHDT, CDR2 YNNKEL (reference sequence). CDR3 sequence: CASSQGGQSFRGYTF. The CDR3 nucleotides read TGTGCCAGCAGCCAAGGGGGACAGTCCTTTCGGGGCTACACCTTC.

This clone was observed a few times. This rearrangement joins TRBV6-2 or TRBV6-3 to TRBJ2-1, with 8 positions matching TRBD2. The CDR3 totals 17 residues. V lost 0 bases to trimming and J lost 2 bases; unmatched junction nucleotides: 6. Per the germline V gene, CDR1 is MNHEY and CDR2 is SVGEGT. CDR3 bases: TGTGCCAGCAGTTACTCGATTGCGGGAGGCGCCTACAATGAGCAGTTCTTC. Encoded protein: CASSYSIAGGAYNEQFF.